This T cell receptor (beta chain) comes out of a study of metastatic and nonmetastatic thyroid tumors. On the study more broadly: Blood and tumor or nodule tissue repertoires from malignant and benign thyroid patients were compared.

All patients were treatment-naive before thyroid surgery. On this clone: The antigen is unknown.

Study observations and caveats: Significantly higher TCR beta diversity was reportedly seen in malignant thyroid tumors than benign nodules, in blood and tumor.

CDR3 length equals 17 residues. Germline V gene lookup returns CDR1 SGHTS and CDR2 YDEGEE. Trimming pared 0 bases from V and 5 bases from J, leaving 20 bases between. Per the original data handling: CDR3 was compared across clinicopathological groups, and the resulting differences were used to build a distant-metastasis classifier for papillary thyroid cancer. Via MiXCR, TCRdb re-called the PCR reads. The V and J calls reflect TCRdb's pipeline rather than the authors' work. The profile shows approximately 28,000 clones, 16% of them singletons. This clonotype originated in a male donor with papillary thyroid cancer or a benign thyroid nodule (not recorded which). Some clones in this sample may be carry-over from other donors' samples. The V gene is TRBV5-8, the J gene TRBJ2-5; tentatively, D is TRBD1 (6 bases). The sample was blood. DNA for the CDR3: TGTGCCAGCAGCTTGGCCACTACGTCAGGGGTAGTGGAGACCCAGTACTTC. Encoded protein: CASSLATTSGVVETQYF.